The present entry profiles one T cell receptor beta chain with its context. Its antigen remains unidentified. From germline, CDR1 is KGHSH and CDR2 LQKENI. CDR3 size: 15 residues. J lost 3 bases, V lost 0 bases, and 0 bases had no gene match. This record belongs to a study of T-cell memory formation after mild COVID-19. Overall study results and limits: There were some responding clones in pre-infection memory, which suggested that cross-reactive memory had joined.

TCRdb independently ran MiXCR on the 5' RACE reads; one entry per CDR3 protein. The sample holds fewer than 450,000 distinct CDR3 sequences, approximately 25% seen once. The sequence came from an adult woman who had mild COVID-19 (a few samples of this study predate the infection). Cell type and time point are not known. The chain carries TRBV18 and TRBJ2-7, with 12 bases lining up with TRBD2. The sample consisted of PBMCs or a T cell subset sorted from them (not recorded which). The CDR3: CASSPPGLAGYEQYF. In DNA, the CDR3 is TGTGCCAGCTCACCACCGGGACTAGCGGGCTACGAGCAGTACTTC.